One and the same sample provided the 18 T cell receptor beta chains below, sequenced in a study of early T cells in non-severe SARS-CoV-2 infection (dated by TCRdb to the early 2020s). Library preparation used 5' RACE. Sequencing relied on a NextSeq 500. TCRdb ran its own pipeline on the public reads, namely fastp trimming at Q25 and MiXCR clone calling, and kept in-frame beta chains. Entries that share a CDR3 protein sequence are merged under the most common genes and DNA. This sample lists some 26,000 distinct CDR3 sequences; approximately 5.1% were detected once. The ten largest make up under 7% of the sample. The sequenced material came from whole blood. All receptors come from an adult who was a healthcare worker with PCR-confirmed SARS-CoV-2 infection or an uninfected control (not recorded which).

CDR3 sequence reads: CSARDETGSSTDTQYF. For the CDR3, the DNA is TGCAGTGCTAGAGATGAGACGGGGAGCAGCACAGATACGCAGTATTTT. The gene calls are TRBV20-1 and TRBJ2-3, with D maybe TRBD2 (5 bases). The CDR3 is 16 residues long. V was shortened by 0 bases and J by 0 bases, with 13 bases between the two germline ends. Germline V lookup: CDR1 DFQATT, CDR2 SNEGSKA (reference sequence).

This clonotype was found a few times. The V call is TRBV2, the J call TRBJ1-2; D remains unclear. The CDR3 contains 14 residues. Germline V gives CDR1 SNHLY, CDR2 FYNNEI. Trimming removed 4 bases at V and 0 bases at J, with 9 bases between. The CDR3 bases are TGTGCCAGCAGTGCTACCAGAACTAACTATGGCTACACCTTC. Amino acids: CASSATRTNYGYTF.

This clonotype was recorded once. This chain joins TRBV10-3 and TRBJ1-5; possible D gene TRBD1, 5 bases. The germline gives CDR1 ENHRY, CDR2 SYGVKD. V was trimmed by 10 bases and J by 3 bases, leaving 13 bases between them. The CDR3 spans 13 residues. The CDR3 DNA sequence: TGTGCCACCGGGGGAGCCCACAATCAGCCCCAGCATTTT. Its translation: CATGGAHNQPQHF.

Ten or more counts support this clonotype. The CDR3 spells CASSFQGTGLLLYGYTF. CDR3 bases: TGTGCCAGCAGCTTTCAAGGAACAGGGCTCCTTTTGTATGGCTACACCTTC. The gene calls are TRBV7-2 and TRBJ1-2; D might be TRBD1 (6 bases). Trimming pared 3 bases from V and 5 bases from J, leaving 22 bases between. The CDR3 covers 17 residues. From germline, CDR1 is SGHTA and CDR2 FQGNSA.

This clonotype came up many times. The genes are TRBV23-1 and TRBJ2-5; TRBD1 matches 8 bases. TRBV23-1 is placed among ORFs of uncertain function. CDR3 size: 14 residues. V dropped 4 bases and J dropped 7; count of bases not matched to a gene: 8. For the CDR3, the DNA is TGCGCCAGCAGTCCACGGACAGGGCCAGGGACCCAGTACTTC. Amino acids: CASSPRTGPGTQYF.

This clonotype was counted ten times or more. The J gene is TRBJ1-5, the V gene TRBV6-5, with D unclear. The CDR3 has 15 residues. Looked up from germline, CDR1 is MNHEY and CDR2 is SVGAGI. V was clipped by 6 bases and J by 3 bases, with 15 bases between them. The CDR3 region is CASRLSRSNNQPQHF. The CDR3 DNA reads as TGTGCCAGCAGACTGAGCCGTAGCAACAATCAGCCCCAGCATTTT.

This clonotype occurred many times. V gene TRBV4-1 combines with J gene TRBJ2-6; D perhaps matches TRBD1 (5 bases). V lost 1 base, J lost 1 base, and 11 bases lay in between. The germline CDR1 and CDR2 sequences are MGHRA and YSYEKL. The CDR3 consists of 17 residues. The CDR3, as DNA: TGCGCCAGCAGCCAAGGAGACAGCCGGTCTGGGGCCAACGTCCTGACTTTC. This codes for CASSQGDSRSGANVLTF.

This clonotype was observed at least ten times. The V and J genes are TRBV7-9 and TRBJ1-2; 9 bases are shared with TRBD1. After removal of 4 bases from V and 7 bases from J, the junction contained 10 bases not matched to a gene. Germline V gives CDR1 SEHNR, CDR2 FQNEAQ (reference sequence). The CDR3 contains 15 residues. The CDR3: CASSSPGGTGFGYTF. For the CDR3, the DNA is TGTGCCAGCAGCTCCCCGGGGGGGACAGGGTTTGGCTACACCTTC.

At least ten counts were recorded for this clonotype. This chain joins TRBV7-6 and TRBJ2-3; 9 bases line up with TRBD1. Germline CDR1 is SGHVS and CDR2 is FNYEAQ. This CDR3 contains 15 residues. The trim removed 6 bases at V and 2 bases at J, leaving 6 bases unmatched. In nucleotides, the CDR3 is TGTGCCAGCAGACAACAGGGGGCTTTCACAGATACGCAGTATTTT. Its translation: CASRQQGAFTDTQYF.

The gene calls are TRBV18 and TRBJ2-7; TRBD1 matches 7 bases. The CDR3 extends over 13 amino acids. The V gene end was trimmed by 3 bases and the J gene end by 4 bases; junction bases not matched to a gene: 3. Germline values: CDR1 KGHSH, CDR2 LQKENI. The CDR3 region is CASSPSGGYEQYF. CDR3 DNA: TGTGCCAGCTCACCCTCAGGGGGTTACGAGCAGTACTTC.

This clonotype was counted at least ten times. CDR3 in DNA: TGTGCCAGCAGTACGAGGGACAGGCCTAACTATGGCTACACCTTC. Encoded protein: CASSTRDRPNYGYTF. The chain recombines TRBV28 with TRBJ1-2, with 8 positions matching TRBD1. With 5 bases clipped from V and 0 bases from J, the junction kept 5 bases outside the gene matches. The CDR3 spans 15 residues. Germline assignment: CDR1 MDHEN and CDR2 SYDVKM.

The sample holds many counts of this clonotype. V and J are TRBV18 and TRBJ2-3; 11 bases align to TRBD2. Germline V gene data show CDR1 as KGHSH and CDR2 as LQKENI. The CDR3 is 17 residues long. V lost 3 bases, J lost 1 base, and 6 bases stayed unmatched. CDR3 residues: CASSPRTSGRGTDTQYF. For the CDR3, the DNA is TGTGCCAGCTCACCCCGGACTAGCGGGCGAGGCACAGATACGCAGTATTTT.

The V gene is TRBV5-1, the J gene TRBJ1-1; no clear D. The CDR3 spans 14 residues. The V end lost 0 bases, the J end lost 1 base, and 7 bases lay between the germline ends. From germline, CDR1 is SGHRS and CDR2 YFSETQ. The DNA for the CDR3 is TGCGCCAGCAGCTTGGAACGGGGGAACACTGAAGCTTTCTTT. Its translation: CASSLERGNTEAFF.

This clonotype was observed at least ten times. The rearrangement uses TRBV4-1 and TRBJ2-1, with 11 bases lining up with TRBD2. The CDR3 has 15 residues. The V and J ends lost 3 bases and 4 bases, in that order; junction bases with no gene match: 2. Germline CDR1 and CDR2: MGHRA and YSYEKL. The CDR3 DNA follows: TGCGCCAGCAGCCACACTAGCGGGGGATACAATGAGCAGTTCTTC. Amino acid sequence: CASSHTSGGYNEQFF.

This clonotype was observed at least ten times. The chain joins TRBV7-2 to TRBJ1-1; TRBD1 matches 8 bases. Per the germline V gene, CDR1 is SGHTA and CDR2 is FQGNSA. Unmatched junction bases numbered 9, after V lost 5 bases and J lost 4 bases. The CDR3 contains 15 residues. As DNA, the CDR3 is TGTGCCAGCAGCACCGGACAGGGCGAGGGCACTGAAGCTTTCTTT. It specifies CASSTGQGEGTEAFF.

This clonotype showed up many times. Here the CDR3 reads CSARDHAYTEAFF. In DNA form, the CDR3 reads TGCAGTGCTAGAGATCACGCTTACACTGAAGCTTTCTTT. The chain employs TRBV20-1 and TRBJ1-1, with no clear D. CDR1 and CDR2 (germline): DFQATT, SNEGSKA (reference sequence). The CDR3 length is 13 residues. Trimming took off 0 bases at V and 3 bases at J, with 8 bases between the two ends.

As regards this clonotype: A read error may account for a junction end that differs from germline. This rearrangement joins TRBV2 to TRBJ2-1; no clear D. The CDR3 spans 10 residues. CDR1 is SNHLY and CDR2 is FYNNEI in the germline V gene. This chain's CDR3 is CASSYSEQFF. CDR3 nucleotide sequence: TGTGCCAGCAGTTACAGTGAGCAGTTCTTC.

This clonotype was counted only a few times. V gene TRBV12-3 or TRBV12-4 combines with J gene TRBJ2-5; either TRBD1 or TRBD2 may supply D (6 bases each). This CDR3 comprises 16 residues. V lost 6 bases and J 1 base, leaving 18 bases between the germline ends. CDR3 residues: CASSTDLGGGQETQYF. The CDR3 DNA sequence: TGTGCCAGCAGCACCGACCTGGGGGGCGGCCAAGAGACCCAGTACTTC.